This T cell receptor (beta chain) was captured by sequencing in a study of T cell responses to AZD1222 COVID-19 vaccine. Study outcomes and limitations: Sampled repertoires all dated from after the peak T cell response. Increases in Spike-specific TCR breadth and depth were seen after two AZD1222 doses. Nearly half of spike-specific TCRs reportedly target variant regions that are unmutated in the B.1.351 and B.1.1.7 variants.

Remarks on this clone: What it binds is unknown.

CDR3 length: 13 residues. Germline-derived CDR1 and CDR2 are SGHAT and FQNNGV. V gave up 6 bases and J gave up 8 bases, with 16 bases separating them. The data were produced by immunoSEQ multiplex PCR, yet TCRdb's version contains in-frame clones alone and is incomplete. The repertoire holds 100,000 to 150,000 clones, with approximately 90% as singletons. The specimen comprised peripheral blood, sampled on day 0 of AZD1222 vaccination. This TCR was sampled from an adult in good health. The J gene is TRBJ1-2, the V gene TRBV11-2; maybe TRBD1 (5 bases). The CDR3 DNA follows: TGTGCCAGCAGTCGCGACAGCCTTATGGGCTACACCTTC. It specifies CASSRDSLMGYTF.